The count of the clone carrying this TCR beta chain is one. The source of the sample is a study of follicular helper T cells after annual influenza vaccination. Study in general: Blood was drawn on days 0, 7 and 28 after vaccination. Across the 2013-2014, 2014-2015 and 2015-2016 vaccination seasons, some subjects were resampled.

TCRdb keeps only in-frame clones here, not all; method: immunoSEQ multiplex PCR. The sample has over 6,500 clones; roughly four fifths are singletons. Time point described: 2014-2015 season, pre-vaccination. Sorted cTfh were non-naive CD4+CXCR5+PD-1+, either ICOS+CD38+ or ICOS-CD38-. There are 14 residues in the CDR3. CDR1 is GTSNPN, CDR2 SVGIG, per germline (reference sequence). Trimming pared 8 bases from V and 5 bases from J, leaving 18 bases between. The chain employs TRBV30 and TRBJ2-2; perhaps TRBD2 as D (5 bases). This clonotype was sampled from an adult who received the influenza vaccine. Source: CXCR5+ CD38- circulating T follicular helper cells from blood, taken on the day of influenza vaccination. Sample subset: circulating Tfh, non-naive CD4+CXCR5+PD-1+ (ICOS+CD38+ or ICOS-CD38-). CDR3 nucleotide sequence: TGTGCCCTGACTAATGCGGTATCTACCGGGGAGCTGTTTTTT. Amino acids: CALTNAVSTGELFF.